This T cell receptor (beta chain) comes out of a study of T cell repertoires in cytomegalovirus infection (dated by TCRdb to between 2018 and 2021). Study-level background: Donor HLA type was relevant to the analysis, as public TCR beta signatures indicated carriage of CMV infection together with the matching HLA type. The full study reports these points: In both this cohort and an independent roughly 400-donor cohort, the cumulative frequency of public TCR beta family members distinguished carriers of CMV infection plus the relevant HLA type. In the ex vivo response, HLA-C-restricted CMV-specific TCR beta clonotypes were dominant, and in two of eight donors the single most frequent clonotype came from this HLA-C-restricted group.

With regard to this clonotype: The specificity of this receptor is unknown. Per-nucleotide qualities are absent, and no much larger clonotype sits a single base away.

The CDR3 contains 15 residues, cysteine and phenylalanine counted. Just the 45-base CDR3 DNA is kept, in frame starting at base 1. V is cut by 5 bases and J by 4 bases, and the space between the germline ends is 18 bases. Reading the germline V gene gives CDR1 MNHNS and CDR2 SASEGT. Sequencing was carried out with an Illumina HiSeq 1500. TCRdb trimmed the raw reads at Q25, called clones with MiXCR and kept productive beta chains. All rows with the same CDR3 protein become a single entry with the most common DNA and genes. The sample includes over 150,000 distinct CDR3 sequences, with roughly 19% observed a single time. Less than 3% of the sample is taken by the ten largest.

This TCR derives from a human donor in good health (CMV status not recorded). Some clones in this sample may be carry-over from other donors' samples. The chain joins TRBV6-1 to TRBJ2-7; a tentative D match to TRBD2 spans 5 bases. The sample comprised PBMCs. For the CDR3, the sequence is CASSRSSFRDYEQYF. The sequence in DNA is TGTGCCAGCAGTCGAAGCAGCTTCCGGGATTACGAGCAGTACTTC.